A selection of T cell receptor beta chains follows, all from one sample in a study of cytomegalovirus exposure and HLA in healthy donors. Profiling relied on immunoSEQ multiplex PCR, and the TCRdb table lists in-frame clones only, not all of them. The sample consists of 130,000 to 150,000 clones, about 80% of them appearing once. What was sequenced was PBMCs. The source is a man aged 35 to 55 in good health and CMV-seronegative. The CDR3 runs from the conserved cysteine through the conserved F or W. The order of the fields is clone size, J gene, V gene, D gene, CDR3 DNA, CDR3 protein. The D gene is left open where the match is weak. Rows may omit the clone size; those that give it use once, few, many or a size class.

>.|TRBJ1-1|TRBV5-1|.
TGCGCCAGTTACACGGAGGAGACTGAAGCTTTCTTT
CASYTEETEAFF
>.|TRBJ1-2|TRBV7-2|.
TGTGCCAGCAGCTTAATTCCGGGACAAGATTACACCTTC
CASSLIPGQDYTF
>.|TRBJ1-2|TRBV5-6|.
TGTGCCAGCAGCGGAACAGGGTCAGGCTACACCTTC
CASSGTGSGYTF
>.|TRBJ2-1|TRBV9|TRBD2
TGTGCCAGCAGCGTAGGGGGTAGCGGGGGGGAATTCTTC
CASSVGGSGGEFF
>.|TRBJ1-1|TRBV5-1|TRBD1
TGCGCCAGCAGCTTGGACAGGGGTCTGAACACTGAAGCTTTCTTT
CASSLDRGLNTEAFF
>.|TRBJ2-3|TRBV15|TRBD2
TGTGCCACCAGCAGAGGGAGTAGCGGGGGCACAGATACGCAGTATTTT
CATSRGSSGGTDTQYF
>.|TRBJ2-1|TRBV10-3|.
TGTGCCATCAGTGACAGGGTAGGGCTAAATGAGCAGTTCTTC
CAISDRVGLNEQFF
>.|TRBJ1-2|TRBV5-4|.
TGTGCCAGCAGCTTGGGACAGCAAGGGGGCTATGGCTACACCTTC
CASSLGQQGGYGYTF
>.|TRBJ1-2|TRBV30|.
TGTGCCTGGAGTCCCGGACTGTCCCGTGGTGGCTACACCTTC
CAWSPGLSRGGYTF
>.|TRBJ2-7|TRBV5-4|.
TGTGCCAGCAGCTTGGCGGGGGGACAATCCTACGAGCAGTACTTC
CASSLAGGQSYEQYF
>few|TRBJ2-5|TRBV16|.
TGTGCCAGCAGCCAATTGATTTCCGGTCAAGAGACCCAGTACTTC
CASSQLISGQETQYF
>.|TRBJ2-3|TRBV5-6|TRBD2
TGTGCCAGCAGCTTGGACGGGGGGTTACTTAGCACAGATACGCAGTATTTT
CASSLDGGLLSTDTQYF
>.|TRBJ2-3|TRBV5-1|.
TGCGCCAGCAGCTTGGGACAGCTTAGCACAGATACGCAGTATTTT
CASSLGQLSTDTQYF
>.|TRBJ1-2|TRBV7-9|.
TGTGCCAGCAGCTTAAGCAGGGCCTCTAACTATGGCTACACCTTC
CASSLSRASNYGYTF
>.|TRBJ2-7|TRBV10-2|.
TGCGCCAGCAGCGATATGGGGCTCAGCCGCCTCTACGAGCAGTACTTC
CASSDMGLSRLYEQYF
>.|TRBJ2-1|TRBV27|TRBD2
TGTGCCAGCAGTTTGTCTAGCGGTCGCGGCAATGAGCAGTTCTTC
CASSLSSGRGNEQFF
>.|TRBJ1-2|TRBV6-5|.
TGTGCCAGCAGGGAACAGGGCGCTGGCTACACCTTC
CASREQGAGYTF
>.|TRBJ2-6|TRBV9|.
TGTGCCAGCAGCGCCACGACGGGCTCTGGGGCCAACGTCCTGACTTTC
CASSATTGSGANVLTF
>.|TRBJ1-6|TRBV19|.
TGTGCCAGTAGTATGATGCAGGGGCGATATAATTCACCCCTCCACTTT
CASSMMQGRYNSPLHF
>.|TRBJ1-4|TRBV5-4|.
TGTGCCAGCAGCTTCAGGGATGAAAAACTGTTTTTT
CASSFRDEKLFF
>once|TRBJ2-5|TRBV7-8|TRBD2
TGTGCCAGCAGCGTGCGAGGACTAGCGGGGATCTCATACCAAGAGACCCAGTACTTC
CASSVRGLAGISYQETQYF
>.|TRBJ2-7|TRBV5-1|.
TGCGCCAGCAGCTTGAAACGGGAGCGACGTTACGAGCAGTACTTC
CASSLKRERRYEQYF
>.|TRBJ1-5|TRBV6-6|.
TGTGCCAGCAGTGACAGCTATAATCAGCCCCAGCATTTT
CASSDSYNQPQHF
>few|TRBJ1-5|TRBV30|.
TGTGCCTTCAAGGCGGGAAATAGCAATCAGCCCCAGCATTTT
CAFKAGNSNQPQHF
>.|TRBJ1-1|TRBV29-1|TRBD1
TGCAGCGGAGGGGGCAGGGGGGACACTGAAGCTTTCTTT
CSGGGRGDTEAFF
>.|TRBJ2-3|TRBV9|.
TGTGCCAGCAGCGCAACACCGGGGACATTCGGCACAGATACGCAGTATTTT
CASSATPGTFGTDTQYF
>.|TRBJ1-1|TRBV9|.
TGTGCCAGCAGCGTAGCTACGGCGGGTGAAGCTTTCTTT
CASSVATAGEAFF
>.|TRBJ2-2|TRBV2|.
TGTGCCAGCAGTGAAGCGCGCGCCGGGGAGCTGTTTTTT
CASSEARAGELFF
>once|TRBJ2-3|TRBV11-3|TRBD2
TGTGCCAGCAGCGCCGACTCGGGACTAAACACAGATACGCAGTATTTT
CASSADSGLNTDTQYF
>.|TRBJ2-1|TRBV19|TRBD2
TGTGCCAGTAGTCCCAGGACTAGCGGGGGAAGCAATGAGCAGTTCTTC
CASSPRTSGGSNEQFF
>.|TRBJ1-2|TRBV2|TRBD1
TGTGCCAGCAAATTTCGCCGACAGGGGGCATCTGATGGCTACACCTTC
CASKFRRQGASDGYTF
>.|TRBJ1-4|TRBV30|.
TGTGCCTGGAGTGAGGGGACTGCAACTAATGAAAAACTGTTTTTT
CAWSEGTATNEKLFF
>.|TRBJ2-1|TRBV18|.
TGTGCCAGCTCACCATTCACAAGCAATGAGCAGTTCTTC
CASSPFTSNEQFF
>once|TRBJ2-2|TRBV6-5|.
TGTGCCAGCAGCATATCTTCAGGGGTCGGGGAGCTGTTTTTT
CASSISSGVGELFF
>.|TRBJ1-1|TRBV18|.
TGTGCCAGCTCGCCGAGGGATGGCACTGAAGCTTTCTTT
CASSPRDGTEAFF
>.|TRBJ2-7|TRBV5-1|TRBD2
TGCGCCAGCAGCGGAGGACTAGCGGGCCCTACCTACGAGCAGTACTTC
CASSGGLAGPTYEQYF
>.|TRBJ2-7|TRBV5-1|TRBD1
TGCGCCAGCGGGCCCGGGACAGCGAACTACGAGCAGTACTTC
CASGPGTANYEQYF
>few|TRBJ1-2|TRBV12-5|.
TGTGCTAGTGGTTTAGGAGCTAACTATGGCTACACCTTC
CASGLGANYGYTF
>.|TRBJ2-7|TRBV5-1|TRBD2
TGCGCCAGCAGCCCAAGGAGCGGGGGGCGCTACGAGCAGTACTTC
CASSPRSGGRYEQYF
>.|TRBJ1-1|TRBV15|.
TGTGCCACCAGCAGAGAGGGCTCCGTGAACACTGAAGCTTTCTTT
CATSREGSVNTEAFF
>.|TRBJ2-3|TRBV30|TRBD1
TGTGCCTGGAGTCCGGGGACAGGGGGCCCAGATACGCAGTATTTT
CAWSPGTGGPDTQYF
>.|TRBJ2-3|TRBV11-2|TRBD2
TGTGCCAGCAGCTTAGCTAGCGGAACAGATACGCAGTATTTT
CASSLASGTDTQYF
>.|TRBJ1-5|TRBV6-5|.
TGTGCCACTGGGGGGGCCTCAGGGCAGCCCCAGCATTTT
CATGGASGQPQHF
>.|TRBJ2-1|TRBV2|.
TGTGCCAGCAGCGACAGGCCTACGACGGGCTACAATGAGCAGTTCTTC
CASSDRPTTGYNEQFF
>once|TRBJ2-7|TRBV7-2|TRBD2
TGTGCCAGCAGCTTATCTACTAGCGGGTCCTACGAGCAGTACTTC
CASSLSTSGSYEQYF
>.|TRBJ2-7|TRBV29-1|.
TGCAGCGTTGAACTGGACGGGACCTACGAGCAGTACTTC
CSVELDGTYEQYF
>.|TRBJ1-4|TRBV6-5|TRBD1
TGTGCCAGCAGGAGACAGGGGAGTAATGAAAAACTGTTTTTT
CASRRQGSNEKLFF
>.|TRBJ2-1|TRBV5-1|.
TGCGCCAGCAGCTTGACAGGGTACAATGAGCAGTTCTTC
CASSLTGYNEQFF
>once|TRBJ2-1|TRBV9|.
TGTGCCAGCAGCGTACCCGCAGAGATCGAGGTGGCTGAGCAGTTCTTC
CASSVPAEIEVAEQFF
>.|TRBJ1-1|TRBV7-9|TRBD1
TGTGCCAGCAGCGCGACAGGGGATGGCACTGAAGCTTTCTTT
CASSATGDGTEAFF
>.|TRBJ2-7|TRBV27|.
TGTGCCAGCGGTTGGCGGCCAGGGGTTCTCTATTTC
CASGWRPGVLYF
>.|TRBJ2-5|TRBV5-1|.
TGCGCCAGCAGCGCCGCGGGATCCCAAGAGACCCAGTACTTC
CASSAAGSQETQYF
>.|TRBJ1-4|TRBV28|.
TGTGCCAGCAGTTTATGGCAGGGTAAAGAAAAACTGTTTTTT
CASSLWQGKEKLFF
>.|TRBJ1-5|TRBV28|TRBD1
TGTGCCAGCCCACAGGGGATCAATCAGCCCCAGCATTTT
CASPQGINQPQHF
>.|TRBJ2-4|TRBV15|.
TGTGCCAACAAGGAGGGGGCCAAAAACATTCAGTACTTC
CANKEGAKNIQYF